These 21 T cell receptor beta chains originate from one sample sequenced in a study of blood T cell repertoires in COVID-19. The repertoire was sequenced with immunoSEQ multiplex PCR; TCRdb's copy has only in-frame clones and lacks some. The sample carries about 57,000 clones, around 90% recorded once. Input material: peripheral blood. These receptors originate from a woman of 80 years or more with COVID-19, enrolled during active disease.

The chain carries TRBV6-5 and TRBJ1-2, with a weak D call TRBD1 (5 bases). V dropped 0 bases and J dropped 8 bases, with 19 bases sitting between them. This CDR3 has 16 residues. The germline V gene encodes CDR1 MNHEY and CDR2 SVGAGI. The CDR3 DNA is TGTGCCAGCAGTTACTCTCCTCAGGGTGGGGTGTGGGGCTACACCTTC. The encoded protein is CASSYSPQGGVWGYTF.

The gene calls are TRBV2 and TRBJ2-7; 11 bases match TRBD1. This CDR3 region has 15 residues. Germline CDR1 and CDR2: SNHLY and FYNNEI. V dropped 1 base and J dropped 2; count of bases not matched to a gene: 1. The CDR3, as DNA: TGTGCCAGCAGTGAAGTGGACAGGGGGCCCTACGAGCAGTACTTC. Its translation: CASSEVDRGPYEQYF.

The J gene is TRBJ2-7, the V gene TRBV7-9, with a weak D call TRBD2 (5 bases). The CDR3 is 14 amino acids. Germline V gene lookup returns CDR1 SEHNR and CDR2 FQNEAQ (reference sequence). V dropped 3 bases and J dropped 0 bases, with 9 bases sitting between them. The CDR3 DNA follows: TGTGCCAGCAGCTTCGACGGAGGCTCCTACGAGCAGTACTTC. This gives the protein CASSFDGGSYEQYF.

This chain uses TRBV18 with TRBJ1-5, with 8 positions matching TRBD1. Trimming removed 3 bases from V and 1 base from J; junction bases left unmatched: 5. This CDR3 contains 16 residues. Germline V CDR1 and CDR2: KGHSH, LQKENI. The CDR3 DNA follows: TGTGCCAGCTCACCCTTCAGGGGGCTGAGCAATCAGCCCCAGCATTTT. Residues: CASSPFRGLSNQPQHF.

The genes are TRBV24-1 and TRBJ2-1; 7 bases line up with TRBD2. Germline CDR1 reads KGHDR; CDR2 reads SFDVKD. The CDR3 contains 13 residues. V lost 3 bases and J lost 7; bases outside the gene matches: 2. The CDR3 reads CATSDLLANEQFF. The DNA for the CDR3 is TGTGCCACCAGTGATCTACTAGCGAATGAGCAGTTCTTC.

The rearrangement joins TRBV5-1 to TRBJ1-6; D is possibly TRBD1 (5 bases). Trimming pared 0 bases from V and 5 bases from J, leaving 9 bases between. Germline V CDR1 and CDR2: SGHRS, YFSETQ. CDR3 length: 15 residues. The CDR3 is CASSLVQANNSPLHF. CDR3 in DNA: TGCGCCAGCAGCTTGGTACAGGCGAATAATTCACCCCTCCACTTT.

Only one count was recorded for this clone. The gene calls are TRBV7-2 and TRBJ1-6; the match to TRBD1 covers 8 bases. Germline assignment: CDR1 SGHTA and CDR2 FQGNSA. V was pared by 5 bases and J by 7 bases, with 4 bases of the junction left unmatched. This CDR3 contains 14 residues. CDR3 nucleotides: TGTGCCAGCAGCGCCTGGGACAGGAATTCACCCCTCCACTTT. Translating gives CASSAWDRNSPLHF. Full variable domain (rest looked up from reference TRBV7-2 and TRBJ1-6): GAGVSQSPSNKVTEKGKDVELRCDPISGHTALYWYRQSLGQGLEFLIYFQGNSAPDKSGLPSDRFSAERTGGSVSTLTIQRTQQEDSAVYLCASSAWDRNSPLHFGNGTRLTVT.

The chain has TRBV10-2 and TRBJ1-1; D is perhaps TRBD1 (6 bases). Germline CDR1 and CDR2: WSHSY and SAAADI. The CDR3 spans 15 residues. V lost 6 bases to trimming and J lost 1 base, with 15 bases between them. This chain's CDR3 is CASRISGEGNTEAFF. Here the CDR3 DNA reads TGCGCCAGCAGGATCTCAGGGGAGGGGAACACTGAAGCTTTCTTT.

This sequence joins TRBV5-4 and TRBJ1-6; 8 positions agree with TRBD1. Per germline, CDR1 SGHNT and CDR2 YYREEE (reference sequence). Unmatched junction bases numbered 9, after V lost 4 bases and J lost 9 bases. This CDR3 has 15 amino acids. CDR3 region: CASSVDRERSSPLHF. The DNA of the CDR3 is TGTGCCAGCAGCGTGGACAGGGAAAGAAGTTCACCCCTCCACTTT.

The chain links TRBV20-1 to TRBJ2-5; D gene ambiguous. CDR1 and CDR2 from the germline V gene are DFQATT and SNEGSKA (reference sequence). This CDR3 has 11 residues. The V end lost 5 bases, the J end lost 6 bases, and 10 bases lay between the germline ends. The CDR3 coding sequence is TGCAGTGCTGGGCCCCTTCAGACCCAGTACTTC. Translating gives CSAGPLQTQYF.

V is TRBV24-1 and J is TRBJ2-3; 8 bases are a match to TRBD2. This CDR3 spans 14 amino acids. The germline gives CDR1 KGHDR, CDR2 SFDVKD. V was clipped by 5 bases and J by 4 bases; unmatched bases: 4. The CDR3 DNA reads TGTGCCACCAGTGGCGGGGGGCGCGCAGATACGCAGTATTTT. The encoded protein is CATSGGGRADTQYF.

This clone was recorded only once. The chain couples TRBV7-3 to TRBJ2-7; tentatively, D is TRBD1 (5 bases). The germline CDR1 and CDR2 sequences are SGHTA and FQGTGA. This CDR3 comprises 15 residues. V was cut by 7 bases and J by 0 bases, with 16 bases left in between. The CDR3 DNA reads as TGTGCCAGCATCCCCCGACAGATCCTCTCCTACGAGCAGTACTTC. Translated: CASIPRQILSYEQYF.

V and J are TRBV10-3 and TRBJ1-2; the match to TRBD1 covers 7 bases. With 4 bases clipped from V and 5 bases from J, the junction kept 7 bases outside the gene matches. CDR3 length: 14 amino acids. Germline CDR1 reads ENHRY; CDR2 reads SYGVKD. The chain's CDR3 is CAISGTGLTYGYTF. The CDR3 region has the DNA TGTGCCATCAGTGGGACAGGCCTCACTTATGGCTACACCTTC.

The V and J genes are TRBV10-3 and TRBJ1-5; D is possibly TRBD1 (5 bases). The CDR3 length is 16 residues. Germline CDR1 is ENHRY and CDR2 is SYGVKD. The V end was cut by 10 bases, the J end by 1 base, with 20 bases between. The CDR3 region has the DNA TGTGCCACCCAAACTTCAGGGTTTGGGAGCAATCAGCCCCAGCATTTT. This translates into CATQTSGFGSNQPQHF.

This clone has a handful of counts. This chain uses TRBV6-2 or TRBV6-3 with TRBJ2-7, with a weak D call TRBD1 (5 bases). This CDR3 has 17 residues. Germline lookup yields CDR1 MNHEY and CDR2 SVGEGT. The germline V and J ends were trimmed by 3 bases and 1 base, with 19 bases remaining between them. CDR3 in amino acids: CASSYSEQESRSYEQYF. In nucleotides, the CDR3 is TGTGCCAGCAGTTATTCGGAACAGGAAAGCCGGTCCTACGAGCAGTACTTC.

The rearrangement links TRBV7-2 to TRBJ2-3; 10 nucleotides match TRBD1. The CDR3 runs to 16 residues. V shed 1 base and J 7 bases; nucleotides not matched to a gene: 8. CDR1 is SGHTA and CDR2 is FQGNSA in the germline V gene. The CDR3 nucleotides read TGTGCCAGCAGCTTAGTGGGACAGGGGCTCCCGAATACGCAGTATTTT. Its protein is CASSLVGQGLPNTQYF.

The count of this clone is one. V gene TRBV5-4 combines with J gene TRBJ1-6, with D maybe TRBD1 (6 bases). Trimming took 6 bases from V and 10 from J, leaving 20 bases between them. This CDR3 spans 15 amino acids. Germline V gene lookup returns CDR1 SGHNT and CDR2 YYREEE (reference sequence). Here the CDR3 reads CASTQGLPGDSPLHF. CDR3 in DNA: TGTGCCAGCACCCAGGGGCTGCCAGGAGACTCACCCCTCCACTTT.

The J gene is TRBJ2-7, the V gene TRBV2, with 10 bases aligning to TRBD2. This CDR3 has 14 amino acids. The V segment lost 7 bases and the J segment 9 bases; nucleotides outside the gene matches: 12. Per germline, CDR1 SNHLY and CDR2 FYNNEI. CDR3 in DNA: TGTGCCAGCAAGAGGGGGACTAGCGAATCCGGGCAGTACTTC. It translates to CASKRGTSESGQYF.

CDR3: CAWSVFHGVEDTQYF. The CDR3 region has the DNA TGTGCCTGGAGTGTATTCCACGGGGTCGAAGATACGCAGTATTTT. The chain has TRBV30 and TRBJ2-3; possibly TRBD2 for D (5 bases). The V end lost 0 bases, the J end lost 5 bases, and 15 bases lay between the germline ends. This CDR3 is 15 amino acids long. Germline CDR1 is GTSNPN and CDR2 is SVGIG (reference sequence).

The chain is built from TRBV5-4 and TRBJ2-3; TRBD1 matches 12 bases. With 0 bases clipped from V and 1 base from J, the junction kept 6 bases outside the gene matches. The V gene's germline CDR1 is SGHNT and CDR2 YYREEE (reference sequence). The CDR3 runs to 18 residues. The CDR3 reads CASSLGGTGGMGTDTQYF. CDR3 DNA: TGTGCCAGCAGCTTGGGAGGGACAGGGGGCATGGGCACAGATACGCAGTATTTT.

V gene TRBV5-1 combines with J gene TRBJ1-5; D gene unclear. CDR1 SGHRS and CDR2 YFSETQ come from the germline V gene. V gave up 5 bases and J gave up 9 bases, with 6 bases separating them. The CDR3 sequence is 10 residues long. The CDR3 coding sequence is TGCGCCAGCAGGGCCCGGCCCCAGCATTTT. Its translation is CASRARPQHF.